One sample yielded the 8 T cell receptor beta chains listed below, sequenced in a study of T-cell reconstitution after alpha-beta-depleted transplantation in children. During its preparation, the TCRbeta library received unique molecular identifiers. TCRdb re-analysed the PCR reads in MiXCR, keeping a single row per CDR3 protein. Of around 93,000 distinct CDR3 sequences detected, approximately 9.2% appear once; the ten largest clones hold about 7%. Sequences were derived from PBMCs from the stem cell graft donor, sampled from the stem cell graft. These receptors all stem from a human donor who donated a stem cell graft to a child with congenital amegakaryocytic thrombocytopenia.

This clonotype was seen at least ten times. The chain recombines TRBV5-8 with TRBJ2-1, with D possibly TRBD2 on 5 matching bases. V was shortened by 4 bases and J by 0 bases, with 8 bases between the two germline ends. This CDR3 spans 14 amino acids. CDR1 SGHTS and CDR2 YDEGEE come from the germline V gene. In nucleotides, the CDR3 is TGTGCCAGCAGCCCCGGAGGCTCCTACAATGAGCAGTTCTTC. This encodes CASSPGGSYNEQFF.

This clonotype was found many times. The chain is built from TRBV28 and TRBJ2-7; 9 nucleotides line up with TRBD1. V lost 5 bases, J lost 2 bases, and 13 bases stayed unmatched. CDR3 size: 17 residues. Germline V gives CDR1 MDHEN, CDR2 SYDVKM. CDR3 in amino acids: CASSPGTGKKGTYEQYF. The CDR3 region has the DNA TGTGCCAGCAGTCCAGGGACAGGGAAAAAAGGGACCTACGAGCAGTACTTC.

This clonotype was detected many times. The gene calls are TRBV12-3 or TRBV12-4 and TRBJ1-4; 8 bases line up with TRBD1. V was pared by 10 bases and J by 16 bases, with 14 bases of the junction left unmatched. The CDR3 has 12 residues. Here the CDR3 DNA reads TGTGCCACCACCGGGACAGGAGATGTACGGTTTTTT. Translating it yields CATTGTGDVRFF.

This clonotype was detected many times. The chain links TRBV7-9 to TRBJ2-4; TRBD2 might be the D (5 bases). The CDR3 runs to 14 residues. Germline loops: CDR1 SEHNR, CDR2 FQNEAQ (reference sequence). V was shortened by 4 bases and J by 0 bases, with 7 bases between the two germline ends. Here the CDR3 reads CASSSGLAKNIQYF. CDR3 nucleotide sequence: TGTGCCAGCAGCTCGGGGTTAGCCAAAAACATTCAGTACTTC.

This clonotype was seen ten or more times. The J gene is TRBJ2-7, the V gene TRBV3-1; 8 bases agree with TRBD2. The CDR3 contains 15 residues. V lost 6 bases and J lost 3; bases outside the gene matches: 10. CDR1 and CDR2 (germline): LGHDT, YNNKEL (reference sequence). CDR3 region: CASSGGLAGLYEQYF. CDR3 sequence (DNA): TGTGCCAGCAGTGGAGGGCTAGCGGGCCTCTACGAGCAGTACTTC.

This clonotype was picked up many times. CDR3 amino acids: CSASDSSSYNEQFF. CDR3 DNA: TGCAGTGCTAGTGATTCGAGCTCCTACAATGAGCAGTTCTTC. V and J are TRBV20-1 and TRBJ2-1; D is unresolved. Trimming removed 3 bases from V and 0 bases from J, with 9 bases in between. This CDR3 has 14 residues. The germline CDR1 and CDR2 sequences are DFQATT and SNEGSKA (reference sequence).

The V and J genes are TRBV10-3 and TRBJ2-3; TRBD2 agrees at 13 bases. Trimming removed 3 bases from V and 5 bases from J; junction bases left unmatched: 2. Germline CDR1 reads ENHRY; CDR2 reads SYGVKD. This CDR3 is 15 amino acids long. As DNA, the CDR3 is TGTGCCATCAGTGAACTAGCGGGAGGGGTAGATACGCAGTATTTT. It is translated as CAISELAGGVDTQYF.

This clonotype was picked up many times. In DNA form, the CDR3 reads TGTGCCAGCAGTCCGAGCACAGGGAGTGGAAACACCATATATTTT. Amino acids: CASSPSTGSGNTIYF. This sequence joins TRBV12-3 or TRBV12-4 and TRBJ1-3, with D perhaps TRBD1 (6 bases). The CDR3 loop spans 15 amino acids. Deletions cut 5 bases from V and 3 bases from J, with 14 bases between.